Listed below are T cell receptor beta chains from one sample, sequenced in a study of blood T cell repertoires in COVID-19. Repertoires were generated with immunoSEQ multiplex PCR, while TCRdb's copy carries only in-frame clones and drops some. The sample lists about 84,000 clones; 80% to 90% were seen once. Sequencing was done on a sample of peripheral blood. These TCRs come from a woman of 80 years or more with acute or convalescent COVID-19. Both conserved end residues are part of each CDR3. Each record gives: D gene, clone size, V gene, J gene, CDR3 DNA, CDR3 protein. A D gene is named only where the DNA matches it firmly. Not every row has a clone size; where given, it reads once, few, many or a size class.

>TRBD1|NA|TRBV11-2|TRBJ1-4
TGTGCCAGCAGCCCAGGGGACAGGGCTAATGAAAAACTGTTTTTT
CASSPGDRANEKLFF
>TRBD1|few|TRBV27|TRBJ1-2
TGTGCCAGCAAAGGGGGCCGTAACTATGGCTACACCTTC
CASKGGRNYGYTF
>NA|NA|TRBV18|TRBJ2-5
TGTGCCAGCTCACCAGAAATCAGGGACCAAGAGACCCAGTACTTC
CASSPEIRDQETQYF
>NA|once|TRBV19|TRBJ1-6
TGTGCCAGTAGTGGACAGATGGATAATTCACCCCTCCACTTT
CASSGQMDNSPLHF
>TRBD2|NA|TRBV30|TRBJ2-2
TGTGCCTGGAGTACTAGCGGGGGGGCCGGCGGGGAGCTGTTTTTT
CAWSTSGGAGGELFF
>TRBD1|NA|TRBV5-1|TRBJ2-5
TGCGCCAGCAGCTTGGAGACAGGGCGACAGACCCAGTACTTC
CASSLETGRQTQYF
>TRBD1|NA|TRBV11-2|TRBJ1-2
TGTGCCAGCAGCCGCGACAGGGGGCAAGGCTATGGCTACACCTTC
CASSRDRGQGYGYTF
>NA|NA|TRBV30|TRBJ1-3
TGTGCCTGGAGTGTACAGTCAGGGGTCGGAAACACCATATATTTT
CAWSVQSGVGNTIYF
>TRBD1|NA|TRBV6-5|TRBJ2-2
TGTGCCAGCAGTTACGGACAGGGTTCCGGGGAGCTGTTTTTT
CASSYGQGSGELFF
>NA|NA|TRBV6-5|TRBJ2-1
TGTGCCAGCAGTTACTCTCTGGAGGGCTACAATGAGCAGTTCTTC
CASSYSLEGYNEQFF
>TRBD1|NA|TRBV7-2|TRBJ2-7
TGTGCCAGCAGCTCGGACAGGGGGTCCTACGAGCAGTACTTC
CASSSDRGSYEQYF
>NA|few|TRBV15|TRBJ2-7
TGTGCCACCAGCCGACTCCACGAGCAGTACTTC
CATSRLHEQYF
>TRBD1|NA|TRBV7-2|TRBJ2-7
TGTGCCAGCAGCTTAGGTACGGCAGGGGGCTACGAGCAGTACTTC
CASSLGTAGGYEQYF
>TRBD1|once|TRBV5-6|TRBJ2-7
TGTGCCAGCAGCACAGTACCGGGACAGGGACACGAGCAGTACTTC
CASSTVPGQGHEQYF
>NA|NA|TRBV28|TRBJ1-4
TGTGCCTCGGGGGGGGCGCTGGTAGCGACTAATGAAAAACTGTTTTTT
CASGGALVATNEKLFF
>TRBD1|NA|TRBV9|TRBJ2-7
TGTGCCAGCAGCGCGACAGGGGTTGAAGTCCACGAGCAGTACTTC
CASSATGVEVHEQYF
>NA|NA|TRBV19|TRBJ1-3
TGTGCCAGTAGTAGAAAACAGGGTGAAAAGTCCGTCATATATTTT
CASSRKQGEKSVIYF
>NA|NA|TRBV18|TRBJ1-1
TGTGCCAGCTCCCCCGTGTTAGGGGACACTGAAGCTTTCTTT
CASSPVLGDTEAFF
>NA|NA|TRBV21-1|TRBJ1-1
TGTGCCAGCAGCGGATGCCGAGGTGCGACTGAAGCTTTCTTT
CASSGCRGATEAFF
>TRBD2|NA|TRBV6-6|TRBJ2-5
TGTGCCAGCAGTCCCCTACGATCCGGGACTAGCGGGGGTCAAGAGACCCAGTACTTC
CASSPLRSGTSGGQETQYF
>NA|NA|TRBV6-1|TRBJ2-5
TGTGCCAGCAGTTATGGGAGTCAAGAGACCCAGTACTTC
CASSYGSQETQYF
>NA|few|TRBV29-1|TRBJ2-1
TGCAGCGTATTAATCCAGGGGAGAAGCTCCTACAATGAGCAGTTCTTC
CSVLIQGRSSYNEQFF
>NA|NA|TRBV29-1|TRBJ2-1
TGCAGCGTTGAGGCAGGGGAGTTCTACAATGAGCAGTTCTTC
CSVEAGEFYNEQFF
>NA|once|TRBV4-3|TRBJ2-7
TGCGCCAGCAGCCAAGCACCGACGGGTTCCTACGAGCAGTACTTC
CASSQAPTGSYEQYF
>NA|NA|TRBV27|TRBJ1-2
TGTGCCAGCAGTTCGGGGTATGGCTACACCTTC
CASSSGYGYTF
>NA|few|TRBV19|TRBJ1-6
TGTGCCAGTAGTAGCCAGGGATATTCACCCCTCCACTTT
CASSSQGYSPLHF
>NA|NA|TRBV27|TRBJ2-7
TGTGCCAGCAGCCCAGACAGGATTTACGAGCAGTACTTC
CASSPDRIYEQYF
>NA|NA|TRBV9|TRBJ1-2
TGTGCCAGCAGCGTAGGACAGTTTTCAGGGGACTATGGCTACACCTTC
CASSVGQFSGDYGYTF
>TRBD1|few|TRBV6-6|TRBJ2-7
TGTGCCAGCAGGATCGACAGGGGGCAGTCCTACGAGCAGTACTTC
CASRIDRGQSYEQYF
>TRBD1|few|TRBV6-5|TRBJ1-2
TGTGCCAGCAGTCGACAGGGGACTAACTATGGCTACACCTTC
CASSRQGTNYGYTF
>NA|NA|TRBV19|TRBJ1-6
TGTGCCAGTAGTCCCGGGGGGGAAAATTCACCCCTCCACTTT
CASSPGGENSPLHF
>TRBD1|NA|TRBV23-1|TRBJ2-1
TGCGCCAGCAGTCAACGGGACAGGGGCGGCTACAATGAGCAGTTCTTC
CASSQRDRGGYNEQFF
>TRBD1|NA|TRBV5-8|TRBJ1-4
TGTGCCAGCAGCTTGGGCAAACAGGGGATCCTTGAAAAACTGTTTTTT
CASSLGKQGILEKLFF
>TRBD1|NA|TRBV10-3|TRBJ1-1
TGTGCCATCGGAACAGGGGGCTCGAACACTGAAGCTTTCTTT
CAIGTGGSNTEAFF
>NA|NA|TRBV28|TRBJ1-1
TGTGCCAGCAGTTTAGTCGCCCCGAATCTACCGGAAGCTTTCTTT
CASSLVAPNLPEAFF
>NA|NA|TRBV28|TRBJ2-7
TGTGCCAGCAGTATGACATCCTCGAGCTCCTACGAGCAGTACTTC
CASSMTSSSSYEQYF
>TRBD1|NA|TRBV10-1|TRBJ2-1
TGCGCCAGCAGTGAGTACCGGGACAGGGATTTTAATGAGCAGTTCTTC
CASSEYRDRDFNEQFF
>TRBD1|NA|TRBV11-2|TRBJ1-3
TGTGCCAGCAGCCCCGGGACAGGGGGGTCTGGAAACACCATATATTTT
CASSPGTGGSGNTIYF
>NA|NA|TRBV12-3/TRBV12-4|TRBJ2-2
TGTGCCAGCAGTCTGAACACCGGGGAGCTGTTTTTT
CASSLNTGELFF
>NA|NA|TRBV19|TRBJ1-1
TGTGCCAGTAGTACCCTGGTCGGGGAGGAAGCTTTCTTT
CASSTLVGEEAFF
>NA|once|TRBV6-5|TRBJ1-1
TGTGCCAGCAGACCCAGGAGGGGCGCGGGCACTGAAGCTTTCTTT
CASRPRRGAGTEAFF
>NA|NA|TRBV2|TRBJ1-4
TGTGCCAGCAGCCGAAGACAGGACTTTAATGAAAAACTGTTTTTT
CASSRRQDFNEKLFF
>TRBD1|NA|TRBV5-1|TRBJ1-2
TGCGCCAGCAGCGATCCAGGGGGCTATGGCTACACCTTC
CASSDPGGYGYTF
>NA|NA|TRBV18|TRBJ2-3
TGTGCCAGCTCACCTCTCCAGGATACGCAGTATTTT
CASSPLQDTQYF
>NA|once|TRBV4-2|TRBJ1-6
TGTGCCAGCAGCCAACAAACAGGAAGTCATTCACCCCTCCACTTT
CASSQQTGSHSPLHF
>NA|NA|TRBV5-8|TRBJ2-1
TGTGCCAGCAGCTTGATGGCTCCTTATGAGCAGTTCTTC
CASSLMAPYEQFF
>NA|NA|TRBV10-2|TRBJ2-5
TGCGCCAGCAGTGATTACGGACAGTTTCAAGAGACCCAGTACTTC
CASSDYGQFQETQYF
>NA|NA|TRBV19|TRBJ1-1
TGTGCCAGTAAAGGGGCCTCCGGGGGGCTATGGGGTGTGAACACTGAAGCTTTCTTT
CASKGASGGLWGVNTEAFF
>NA|NA|TRBV3-1/TRBV3-2|TRBJ1-2
TGTGCCAGCAGCCAAGTCTCCGGGATCGGAGACAACTATGGCTACACCTTC
CASSQVSGIGDNYGYTF
>TRBD2|NA|TRBV3-1/TRBV3-2|TRBJ2-3
TGTGCCAGCAGCCAAGATATCGGCGGGGGGGCAACAGATACGCAGTATTTT
CASSQDIGGGATDTQYF